Following are 10 T cell receptor beta chains from one sample sequenced in a study of T cells in Graves' hyperthyroidism and ophthalmopathy. Authors of the study amplified TCR beta CDR3 regions from RNA transcripts. HTBI primers were employed in a first-round RT-PCR of the TCR CDR3. One entry per CDR3 protein, called by TCRdb with MiXCR from the multiplex PCR reads. The repertoire holds under 650,000 distinct CDR3 sequences, roughly 16% seen once, with around 4% in the top ten. Input material: blood. The receptors originated from a woman in her 30s with Graves' hyperthyroidism.

Many counts were recorded for this clonotype. The chain joins TRBV12-5 to TRBJ2-1, with D perhaps matching TRBD1 or TRBD2 (5 bases each). Germline-derived CDR1 and CDR2 are LGHNT and FRNRAP. The V end lost 7 bases, the J end lost 5 bases, and 18 bases lay between the germline ends. CDR3 length: 15 residues. CDR3 region: CASVPPHGTHNEQFF. The CDR3 coding sequence is TGTGCTAGTGTCCCCCCCCACGGGACCCACAATGAGCAGTTCTTC.

This chain joins TRBV4-1 and TRBJ1-1, with TRBD1 identical over 11 bases. This CDR3 is built from 17 residues. Germline loops: CDR1 MGHRA, CDR2 YSYEKL. Losses at the gene ends were 4 bases for V and 3 bases for J; bases not matched to a gene: 10. This chain's CDR3 is CASSRDRGSSRDTEAFF. The CDR3 nucleotides read TGCGCCAGCAGCCGGGACAGGGGGTCTAGTAGGGACACTGAAGCTTTCTTT.

The table lists this clonotype with many counts. The V call is TRBV3-1, the J call TRBJ2-1; D remains unclear. The CDR3 covers 13 residues. V lost 9 bases, J lost 0 bases, and 9 bases lay in between. Per germline, CDR1 LGHDT and CDR2 YNNKEL (reference sequence). CDR3 sequence reads: CARDVSSYNEQFF. CDR3 in DNA: TGTGCCAGGGACGTGAGCTCCTACAATGAGCAGTTCTTC.

Ten or more counts support this clonotype. The chain combines TRBV28 with TRBJ1-1; D unclear. The CDR3 totals 14 residues. The germline gives CDR1 MDHEN, CDR2 SYDVKM. V gave up 5 bases and J gave up 6 bases, with 16 bases separating them. CDR3 DNA sequence: TGTGCCAGCAGTACGCTGGAGGCTGGGGCTGAAGCTTTCTTT. Translation: CASSTLEAGAEAFF. Filled out from reference TRBV28 and TRBJ1-1, the complete variable domain reads DVKVTQSSRYLVKRTGEKVFLECVQDMDHENMFWYRQDPGLGLRLIYFSYDVKMKEKGDIPEGYSVSREKKERFSLILESASTNQTSMYLCASSTLEAGAEAFFGQGTRLTVV.

There are many counts of this clonotype. V usage is TRBV28 and J usage is TRBJ2-1; 9 nucleotides match TRBD2. V lost 5 bases and J lost 9; bases outside the gene matches: 11. CDR1 and CDR2 from the germline V gene are MDHEN and SYDVKM. The CDR3 sequence is 15 residues long. CDR3 DNA: TGTGCCAGCAGTCCCTCCTGGACTAGCGTGGTTGAGCAGTTCTTC. The encoded protein is CASSPSWTSVVEQFF. The variable domain in full, with the rest retrieved from reference TRBV28 and TRBJ2-1, is DVKVTQSSRYLVKRTGEKVFLECVQDMDHENMFWYRQDPGLGLRLIYFSYDVKMKEKGDIPEGYSVSREKKERFSLILESASTNQTSMYLCASSPSWTSVVEQFFGPGTRLTVL.

This clonotype was seen a handful of times. The rearrangement uses TRBV20-1 and TRBJ1-2; D might be TRBD1 (5 bases). Per the germline V gene, CDR1 is DFQATT and CDR2 is SNEGSKA (reference sequence). The V and J ends lost 0 bases and 8 bases respectively, with 13 bases between them. This CDR3 contains 13 residues. CDR3 in DNA: TGCAGTGCTAGAGATGGAGGGGCGAGGGGCTACACCTTC. Protein sequence: CSARDGGARGYTF.

This clonotype was detected many times. The rearrangement links TRBV20-1 to TRBJ2-7; TRBD2 matches 9 bases. Germline V lookup: CDR1 DFQATT, CDR2 SNEGSKA (reference sequence). V shed 6 bases, J shed 2 bases, and the junction held 8 bases outside the gene matches. The CDR3 consists of 14 residues. The CDR3 DNA reads as TGCAGTGCGAATAGACTAGCGGTTGCCTACGAGCAGTACTTC. It translates to CSANRLAVAYEQYF.

This clonotype was seen a few times. V usage is TRBV27 and J usage is TRBJ1-4; 8 bases match TRBD1. Trimming cost V 3 bases and J 8 bases; bases outside gene matches: 11. The CDR3 runs 16 residues. CDR1 and CDR2 from the germline V gene are MNHEY and SMNVEV (reference sequence). The CDR3 reads CASSLSLDRGGEKLFF. CDR3 nucleotides: TGTGCCAGCAGTTTGTCCCTTGACAGGGGAGGAGAAAAACTGTTTTTT.

This clonotype was recorded many times. The V call is TRBV6-1, the J call TRBJ2-1; tentative D call: TRBD2 (5 bases). V was clipped by 7 bases and J by 6 bases, with 10 bases between them. The CDR3 has 12 residues. Germline V lookup: CDR1 MNHNS, CDR2 SASEGT. The CDR3 bases are TGTGCCAGCATTTCCGGAGGCAATGAGCAGTTCTTC. Translation gives CASISGGNEQFF.

This clonotype was observed a handful of times. The CDR3 here is CASRPSGTRWSGQPQHF. In nucleotides, the CDR3 is TGTGCCAGTAGGCCTTCCGGGACTCGTTGGTCCGGGCAGCCCCAGCATTTT. The V gene is TRBV19, the J gene TRBJ1-5, with D possibly being TRBD1 (5 bases). CDR1 and CDR2 (germline): LNHDA, SQIVND (reference sequence). The CDR3 is 17 residues long. The V gene lost 6 bases and the J gene lost 7 bases, with 25 bases spanning the gap.